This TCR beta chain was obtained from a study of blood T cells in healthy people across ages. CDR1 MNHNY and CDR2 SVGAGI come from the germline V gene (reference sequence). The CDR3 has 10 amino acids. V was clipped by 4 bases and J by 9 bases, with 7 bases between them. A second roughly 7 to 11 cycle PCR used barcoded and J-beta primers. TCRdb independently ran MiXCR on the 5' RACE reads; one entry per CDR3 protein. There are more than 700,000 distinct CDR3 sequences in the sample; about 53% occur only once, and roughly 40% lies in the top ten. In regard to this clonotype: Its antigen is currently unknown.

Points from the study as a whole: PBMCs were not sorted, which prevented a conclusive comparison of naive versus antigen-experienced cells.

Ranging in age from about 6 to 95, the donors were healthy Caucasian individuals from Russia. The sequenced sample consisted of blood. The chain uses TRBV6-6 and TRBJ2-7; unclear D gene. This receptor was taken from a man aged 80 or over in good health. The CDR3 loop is CASSSIGQYF. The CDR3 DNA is TGTGCCAGCAGTTCTATAGGGCAGTACTTC.